The sequence of this T cell receptor (beta chain) was determined in a study of blood T cells in healthy people across ages. Trimming pared 4 bases from V and 10 bases from J, leaving 15 bases between. The CDR3 totals 14 residues. The germline CDR1 and CDR2 sequences are SGHRS and YFSETQ. Study-level points and caveats: Fewer expanded clones and more diversity marked long-lived versus aged donors. Across the age range, TCR beta diversity per million T cells fell in a roughly linear way.

Together with a sample-barcoded 5' primer, a J-beta primer mix was included in a second PCR lasting about 6 to 11 cycles. TCRdb fed the 5' RACE reads into MiXCR, producing one record per CDR3 protein. The table includes 890,000 or so distinct CDR3 sequences, roughly 60% detected once. In the case of this clonotype: The antigen is unknown.

This rearrangement joins TRBV5-1 to TRBJ1-6, with D tentatively TRBD1 (6 bases). The clonotype originates from a man aged 25-45 years in good health. Sequencing was done on a sample of blood. The CDR3 reads CASSAPGDSSPLHF. The CDR3 region has the DNA TGCGCCAGCAGCGCACCAGGGGATTCATCACCCCTCCACTTT.